This paragraph covers one T cell receptor (beta chain) sequence. Trimming cost V 7 bases and J 5 bases, with 17 bases left between them. This CDR3 region has 14 residues. Germline values: CDR1 ENHRY, CDR2 SYGVKD. This sample is drawn from a study of CD8 T cells in Susac syndrome. RNA amounts of about 0.5 to 1 ug underwent reverse transcription with random hexamers. One entry per CDR3 protein results from TCRdb running MiXCR on the immunoSEQ multiplex PCR reads. The data hold 140,000 to 150,000 distinct CDR3 sequences, with 95% observed a single time. The chain is built from TRBV10-3 and TRBJ1-1, with D possibly being TRBD1 (5 bases). The sequencing input was CD4+ T cells from PBMCs. The receptor's source is a human donor with Susac syndrome. CDR3 in amino acids: CAITERGGRTEAFF. The CDR3 DNA follows: TGTGCCATCACCGAACGGGGGGGAAGGACTGAAGCTTTCTTT.